The entry below describes one T cell receptor (beta chain). Its antigen is unidentified. With a much larger clone just one base away, this may be a read error. Germline values: CDR1 SQVTM, CDR2 ANQGSEA. CDR3 length equals 14 residues. V dropped 4 bases and J dropped 10; count of bases not matched to a gene: 11. The second PCR ran 7 to 11 cycles with a sample-barcoded 5' primer and J-beta primers. Each cDNA molecule carried a tag from a template-switch adaptor that contained 12 random nucleotides. MiXCR was run by TCRdb on the 5' RACE reads, yielding one entry per CDR3 protein. Here the sample spans about 680,000 distinct CDR3 sequences, 45% to 50% being singletons. The source of the sample is a study of blood T cells in healthy people across ages. General study findings and limits: Measured against age, TCR beta diversity per million T cells decreased in a roughly linear manner.

Material for sequencing was blood. The V gene is TRBV29-1, the J gene TRBJ2-1; 9 nucleotides line up with TRBD1. The origin of this receptor is a woman between 55 and 75 years old in good health. This CDR3 reads CSVGAGTGFREQFF. The CDR3 region has the DNA TGCAGCGTTGGTGCCGGGACAGGGTTTCGCGAGCAGTTCTTC.